This T cell receptor (beta chain) originates from a study of identical twins. The germline CDR1 and CDR2 sequences are SGHAT and FQNNGV. The CDR3 runs to 15 residues. V shed 5 bases and J shed 0 bases, with 10 bases lying between them. This clonotype came up a few times. Its matching antigen is unknown. TCRdb re-called the 5' RACE reads through MiXCR, storing one row per CDR3 protein. Among hundreds of thousands of distinct CDR3 sequences listed, less than 7% were seen once. Whole-study results and caveats: Clonotypes of the beta chain that were abundant in cord blood carried fewer insertions (memory repertoires showed none). Out-of-frame alpha sequences that twins shared showed excess low generation probability.

The source material was naive T cells sorted from blood. This sequence was found in a man between 18 and 35 years old in good health. The chain carries TRBV11-2 and TRBJ1-4, with D hard to call. In DNA form, the CDR3 reads TGTGCCAGCAGCCGATTAGGAGCAACTAATGAAAAACTGTTTTTT. This gives the protein CASSRLGATNEKLFF. The complete variable domain, with remaining parts taken from reference TRBV11-2 and TRBJ1-4, reads EAGVAQSPRYKIIEKRQSVAFWCNPISGHATLYWYQQILGQGPKLLIQFQNNGVVDDSQLPKDRFSAERLKGVDSTLKIQPAKLEDSAVYLCASSRLGATNEKLFFGSGTQLSVL.